This T cell receptor (beta chain) was identified during a study of cytomegalovirus exposure and HLA in healthy donors. This clone was picked up a small number of times. No antigen is known for it. Study outcomes and limitations: With further analysis later on, most CMV-associated TCR beta chains appeared HLA-restricted. Solely CMV serostatus was available to characterize immune exposure. In an earlier analysis, about 87% or about 30%: the productive usage of most TCR beta V segments. Association of 16,951 TCR beta sequences with HLA alleles was found at 0.05 false discovery rate in a later analysis.

Vbeta (60) and Jbeta (13) primers were used in the PCR. Sequenced by immunoSEQ multiplex PCR; TCRdb stores in-frame clones only, minus some. The sample records about 150,000 clones, approximately 88% being singletons. The receptor comes from a boy aged 2 to 10 in good health and CMV-seronegative. Sequencing was carried out using PBMCs.

For the CDR3, the DNA is TGTGCCAGCAAGGGGCAGGGGGTAAGCAATCAGCCCCAGCATTTT. Protein sequence: CASKGQGVSNQPQHF. The V call is TRBV2, the J call TRBJ1-5, with 7 bases matching TRBD1. The junction had 7 bases not matched to a gene; V was cut back by 7 bases and J by 1 base. CDR3 size: 15 residues. Germline V CDR1 and CDR2: SNHLY, FYNNEI.